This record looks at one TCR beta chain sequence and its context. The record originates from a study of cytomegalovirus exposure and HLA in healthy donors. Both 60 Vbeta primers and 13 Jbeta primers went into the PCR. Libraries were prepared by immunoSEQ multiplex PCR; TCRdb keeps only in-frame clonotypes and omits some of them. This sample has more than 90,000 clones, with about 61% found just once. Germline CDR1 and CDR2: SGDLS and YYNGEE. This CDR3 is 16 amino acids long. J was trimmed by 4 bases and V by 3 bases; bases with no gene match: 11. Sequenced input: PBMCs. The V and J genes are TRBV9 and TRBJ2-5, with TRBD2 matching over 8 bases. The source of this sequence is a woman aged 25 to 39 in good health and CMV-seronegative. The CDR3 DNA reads TGTGCCAGCAGCGAGGGGACTAGTCGGGGGGGAGAGACCCAGTACTTC. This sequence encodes CASSEGTSRGGETQYF.